This is a list of T cell receptor beta chains from one sample in a study of blood T cell repertoires in COVID-19. Produced via immunoSEQ multiplex PCR; TCRdb's table is partial and in-frame only. Here the sample spans more than 150,000 clones, 80% being singletons. The sample consisted of PBMCs or T cells enriched from blood (not recorded which). The origin of the receptors is a man in his 60s who had been exposed to COVID-19. The CDR3 runs from the conserved cysteine through the conserved F or W. D genes are given only for firm matches. Size tells how often a clone was seen (once, few, many) or the class of an expanded clone, and some rows leave it out.

>NA|TRBV6-5|TRBJ2-1|NA|14
TGTGCCAGCAGGGGGACTCTAACGTACAATGAGCAGTTCTTC
CASRGTLTYNEQFF
>NA|TRBV28|TRBJ1-1|NA|16
TGTGCCAGCACAAATACGGGATGGGGGGGGCGGACTGAAGCTTTCTTT
CASTNTGWGGRTEAFF
>TRBD2|TRBV6-6|TRBJ2-1|NA|17
TGTGCCAGCAGTCGACCCGCCCGGGAGGGCCGTTACAATGAGCAGTTCTTC
CASSRPAREGRYNEQFF
>TRBD2|TRBV15|TRBJ2-7|NA|15
TGTGCCACCAGCAGTCCCGGACGGCGGGAGTACGAGCAGTACTTC
CATSSPGRREYEQYF
>TRBD1|TRBV5-4|TRBJ1-2|few|13
TGTGCCAGCAGCGACAGGGTTGCCTATGGCTACACCTTC
CASSDRVAYGYTF
>TRBD2|TRBV11-3|TRBJ2-7|NA|13
TGTGCCAGCAGCAGCGCGGGGGGATACGAGCAGTACTTC
CASSSAGGYEQYF
>NA|TRBV5-5|TRBJ1-1|NA|13
TGTGCCAGCAGCTTGGTCGATGGGCTAGAAGCTTTCTTT
CASSLVDGLEAFF
>NA|TRBV30|TRBJ2-6|NA|14
TGTGCCTGGAGTGCAGGGCAAGGGGCCAACGTCCTGACTTTC
CAWSAGQGANVLTF
>NA|TRBV7-2|TRBJ1-5|NA|15
TGTGCCAGCAGCTCCACCCGAGGGCCTCGTGAGCCCCAGCATTTT
CASSSTRGPREPQHF
>NA|TRBV28|TRBJ2-3|NA|12
TGTGCCAGCAGTCCCCCCAGGTCGACGCAGTATTTT
CASSPPRSTQYF
>TRBD1|TRBV19|TRBJ1-5|NA|15
TGTGCCAGTAGTATAGTCCAGGGGGTAGGACAGCCCCAGCATTTT
CASSIVQGVGQPQHF
>TRBD2|TRBV20-1|TRBJ2-1|NA|14
TGCAGTGCTAGTGCACGGACTAGCGGGTTTGAGCAGTTCTTC
CSASARTSGFEQFF
>NA|TRBV10-3|TRBJ2-1|NA|13
TGTGCCACCGTAGCGCCAAGTTACAATGAGCAGTTCTTC
CATVAPSYNEQFF
>NA|TRBV28|TRBJ1-1|NA|14
TGTGCCAGCAAGGGGGTTTCCACGAACACTGAAGCTTTCTTT
CASKGVSTNTEAFF
>NA|TRBV9|TRBJ2-5|NA|13
TGTGCCAGCAGCGTATTTCCGAGGGAGACCCAGTACTTC
CASSVFPRETQYF
>NA|TRBV12-3/TRBV12-4|TRBJ2-3|NA|11
TGTGCCAGCGCGAGCACAGATACGCAGTATTTT
CASASTDTQYF
>NA|TRBV27|TRBJ1-4|NA|15
TGTGCCAGCAGTTTCGCTGCAGGGCCAAATGAAAAACTGTTTTTT
CASSFAAGPNEKLFF
>NA|TRBV7-3|TRBJ1-6|few|13
TGTGCCAGCAGCTCAGGGGCTAATTCACCCCTCCACTTT
CASSSGANSPLHF
>NA|TRBV5-1|TRBJ1-4|NA|14
TGCGCCAGCAGCTTGTCTGGGGGGTTGGAAAAACTGTTTTTT
CASSLSGGLEKLFF
>NA|TRBV7-2|TRBJ1-2|NA|14
TGTGCCAGCAGCAGGACTCACCCTGGGTATGGCTACACCTTC
CASSRTHPGYGYTF
>NA|TRBV30|TRBJ2-1|NA|14
TGTGCCTGGAGTGTAAGCCAGGTTTACAATGAGCAGTTCTTC
CAWSVSQVYNEQFF
>NA|TRBV6-5|TRBJ1-1|once|15
TGTGCCAGCAGTTACTCGAGACAGAAGAACACTGAAGCTTTCTTT
CASSYSRQKNTEAFF
>NA|TRBV6-1|TRBJ2-5|NA|15
TGTGCCAGCAGTGAAGGCAGGGGTCTTACCGGGGCCCAGTACTTC
CASSEGRGLTGAQYF
>TRBD2|TRBV10-3|TRBJ2-1|once|13
TGTGCCAGTACAGCGGGAGCCTACAATGAGCAGTTCTTC
CASTAGAYNEQFF
>NA|TRBV11-3|TRBJ2-7|NA|12
TGTGCCAGCAGCTTAGGCCCCCGGGAGCAGTACTTC
CASSLGPREQYF
>TRBD1|TRBV5-6|TRBJ2-4|NA|14
TGTGCCAGCAGTTCCTACAGGGGACAAAACATTCAGTACTTC
CASSSYRGQNIQYF
>TRBD2|TRBV3-1/TRBV3-2|TRBJ2-1|once|16
TGTGCCAGCAGCCTGTATTTTGGACTAGCGGGACGAGAGCAGTTCTTC
CASSLYFGLAGREQFF
>NA|TRBV7-2|TRBJ2-3|once|14
TGTGCCAGCAGCCTATTAAGAGCGGCAGATACGCAGTATTTT
CASSLLRAADTQYF
>NA|TRBV2|TRBJ1-2|NA|13
TGTGCCAGCAGTGAAGACAGGAACTATGGCTACACCTTC
CASSEDRNYGYTF
>NA|TRBV6-1|TRBJ1-5|few|15
TGTGCCAGCAGGATCGGACAGCCCGCGAGTCAGCCCCAGCATTTT
CASRIGQPASQPQHF
>NA|TRBV29-1|TRBJ1-2|NA|14
TGCAGCGTTGAAAAGGGAGAGCCTACCTATGGCTACACCTTC
CSVEKGEPTYGYTF
>NA|TRBV6-5|TRBJ1-2|NA|13
TGTGCCAGCACCTTAGATTCAACCTATGGCTACACCTTC
CASTLDSTYGYTF
>TRBD2|TRBV5-4|TRBJ2-1|NA|17
TGTGCCAGCAGCCCAACCCTTAGCGGGCTCTCCTACAATGAGCAGTTCTTC
CASSPTLSGLSYNEQFF
>TRBD1|TRBV13|TRBJ1-2|NA|15
TGTGCCAGCAGCATCTGGACAGGACGTGGCTATGGCTACACCTTC
CASSIWTGRGYGYTF
>NA|TRBV4-1|TRBJ1-5|NA|16
TGCGCCAGCAGCCAAGATTCGGGGGGTACAAATCAGCCCCAGCATTTT
CASSQDSGGTNQPQHF
>TRBD1|TRBV24-1|TRBJ1-5|NA|15
TGTGCCACCAGTGAGGCGGGACAGGGGAATCAGCCCCAGCATTTT
CATSEAGQGNQPQHF
>TRBD1|TRBV29-1|TRBJ1-5|NA|14
TGCAGCGTTGGGACAGGGAGAAGCAATCAGCCCCAGCATTTT
CSVGTGRSNQPQHF